These T cell receptor beta chains were read from a single sample in a study of T cells in Graves' hyperthyroidism and ophthalmopathy. A single record per CDR3 protein comes from TCRdb applying MiXCR to the multiplex PCR reads. Among more than 500,000 distinct CDR3 sequences listed, around 50% were seen once. The sample comprised peripheral blood or thyroid tissue (not recorded which). These receptors were obtained from an adult woman with Graves' disease, either hyperthyroidism or ophthalmopathy (not recorded which). Each CDR3 is given with its conserved first and last residue. A D gene is named only where the DNA matches it firmly. Where a row states a size, it is once, few, many or the class of an expanded clone; other rows omit it.

TRBJ2-7,.,TRBV2,.,TGTGCCAGCAGTGAAGCCGGACCGGATTACTACGAGCAGTACTTC,CASSEAGPDYYEQYF
TRBJ1-3,.,TRBV29-1,.,TGCAGCGCCGTCGAGAGCTCTGGAAACACCATATATTTT,CSAVESSGNTIYF
TRBJ2-7,.,TRBV7-8,few,TGTGCCAGCAGCCTTTCTAGACGGGGCTACGAGCAGTACTTC,CASSLSRRGYEQYF
TRBJ2-2,.,TRBV6-5,many,TGTGCCAGCAGGCACAGGGCCGCCGGGGAGCTGTTTTTT,CASRHRAAGELFF
TRBJ1-1,TRBD1,TRBV29-1,few,TGCAGCGCACTGACAGGGAGCGCTGAAGCTTTCTTT,CSALTGSAEAFF
TRBJ1-1,TRBD1,TRBV7-9,many,TGTGCCAGCAGCGGCGACAGGGGTTGGTATGGCACTGAAGCTTTCTTT,CASSGDRGWYGTEAFF
TRBJ1-2,TRBD1,TRBV29-1,few,TGCAGCGCCGGACAGGCCTCGGATGGCTACACCTTC,CSAGQASDGYTF
TRBJ2-1,TRBD1,TRBV20-1,.,TGCAGTGCTAGAGAAAGGACAGGGGGGAATGAGCAGTTCTTC,CSARERTGGNEQFF
TRBJ1-3,TRBD1,TRBV15,.,TGTGCCACCAGCAGAGATCAGGGACAGCGAGGAAACACCATATATTTT,CATSRDQGQRGNTIYF
TRBJ2-5,.,TRBV7-9,.,TGTGCCAGCAGTGTCGGGGGGCGCGCCGGGGCGGGAGAGACCCAGTACTTC,CASSVGGRAGAGETQYF
TRBJ1-4,TRBD1,TRBV12-3/TRBV12-4,many,TGTGCCAGCAGTTCGGACAGGGCCAATGAAAAACTGTTTTTT,CASSSDRANEKLFF
TRBJ2-7,.,TRBV5-1,few,TGCGCCACATCGCTGGGTTACCGCAACTACGAGCAGTACTTC,CATSLGYRNYEQYF
TRBJ1-2,TRBD1,TRBV28,few,TGTGCCAGCAGTTTAGTCGGGACAGGGGGTCATGGCTACACCTTC,CASSLVGTGGHGYTF
TRBJ2-7,.,TRBV7-6,.,TGTGCCAGCAGTTCACAGGTCACCTCCTACGAGCAGTACTTC,CASSSQVTSYEQYF
TRBJ1-4,.,TRBV29-1,many,TGCAGCGCTGCCCGCGGTTCTAGTGAAAAACTGTTTTTT,CSAARGSSEKLFF
TRBJ2-7,TRBD2,TRBV9,.,TGTGCCAGCAGTGTTGCGACTGGGACGACTAGCGGGACCTACGAGCAGTACTTC,CASSVATGTTSGTYEQYF
TRBJ2-7,TRBD1,TRBV11-2,.,TGTGCCAGCAGCAGGCCGGGACAGGGGACCCACGAGCAGTACTTC,CASSRPGQGTHEQYF
TRBJ2-5,.,TRBV7-2,many,TGTGCCAGCAGCTTCCGGACAGAAGAGACCCAGTACTTC,CASSFRTEETQYF
TRBJ1-6,.,TRBV11-2,.,TGTGCCAGCAGTTTGATTCGGACACCCCTCCACTTT,CASSLIRTPLHF
TRBJ2-5,TRBD2,TRBV5-8,many,TGTGCCAGCAGCAGCCGGACTAGCGGGGGGGAGACCCAGTACTTC,CASSSRTSGGETQYF
TRBJ1-1,.,TRBV10-3,few,TGTGCCATCAGTGAGTCCGGTTTTAACACTGAAGCTTTCTTT,CAISESGFNTEAFF
TRBJ2-7,TRBD2,TRBV5-1,many,TGCGCCAGCAGCTTCGCTAGCGGAGGCCACGAGCAGTACTTC,CASSFASGGHEQYF
TRBJ1-1,.,TRBV5-1,.,TGCGCCAGCAGCCCAGAGAAGGGGCTGAACACTGAAGCTTTCTTT,CASSPEKGLNTEAFF
TRBJ1-5,TRBD1,TRBV10-3,many,TGTGCCATCAGTGAGTCTTTACCCACAGGGGTCAGGGCCCAGCATTTT,CAISESLPTGVRAQHF
TRBJ1-2,.,TRBV7-9,.,TGCGCCAGCAGCCAAACAAACAGAGGAGGCTACACCTTC,CASSQTNRGGYTF
TRBJ1-2,.,TRBV7-9,.,TGTGCCAGCAGCTTAGAGGCAGGGGACTATGGCTACACCTTC,CASSLEAGDYGYTF
TRBJ2-5,.,TRBV20-1,.,TGCAGTGCAGAAACAGGGCAGGAGGGGACCCAGTACTTC,CSAETGQEGTQYF
TRBJ1-1,.,TRBV29-1,.,TGCAGCGCACACCATACGGGGGGTAAGAACACTGAAGCTTTCTTT,CSAHHTGGKNTEAFF
TRBJ1-2,.,TRBV20-1,few,TGCAGTGCTGTGAACAGGGTCAACTATGGCTACACCTTC,CSAVNRVNYGYTF
TRBJ2-7,TRBD1,TRBV9,many,TGTGCCAGCAGCGTAGCCGGGACAGGGGCCGACGAGCAGTACTTC,CASSVAGTGADEQYF
TRBJ2-2,.,TRBV9,.,TGTGCCAGCAGCATGGGAGGGGGGAACACCGGGGAACTGTTTTTT,CASSMGGGNTGELFF
TRBJ1-3,.,TRBV10-3,few,TGTGCCATCAGTGAGCCGATCGGAAACACCATATATTTT,CAISEPIGNTIYF
TRBJ1-3,.,TRBV19,.,TGTGCCAGTAGTCTCTACTTCAGCTCTGGAAACACCATATATTTT,CASSLYFSSGNTIYF
TRBJ1-5,TRBD1,TRBV7-2,once,TGTGCCAGCAGCATCAACTGGGGACAGGGCCATCAGCCCCAGCATTTT,CASSINWGQGHQPQHF
TRBJ2-5,.,TRBV20-1,.,TGCAGTGCTGCCGAGGGCTCGTGGACCCAGTACTTC,CSAAEGSWTQYF
TRBJ2-7,.,TRBV15,.,TGTGCCACCAGCAGAGATGGGTCGGGCGAGCAGTACTTC,CATSRDGSGEQYF
TRBJ2-7,.,TRBV15,once,TGTGCCACCAGCAGAGATCACAGGATTTCGAACGAGCAGTACTTC,CATSRDHRISNEQYF
TRBJ2-5,TRBD2,TRBV12-3/TRBV12-4,many,TGTGCCAGCATCCTCGGCCCCCCCAGCGGGAGGGGAGAGACCCAGTACTTC,CASILGPPSGRGETQYF
TRBJ1-1,.,TRBV25-1,.,TGTGCGAAAAGGGGGAACACTGAAGCTTTCTTT,CAKRGNTEAFF
TRBJ1-4,.,TRBV25-1,.,TGTGCCAGCAGTGAATTCCCGGGGCGGGACCGTTACAATGAAAAACTGTTTTTT,CASSEFPGRDRYNEKLFF
TRBJ2-2,.,TRBV7-2,many,TGTGCCAGCAGCCCGGGACCCGCGAACACCGGGGAGCTGTTTTTT,CASSPGPANTGELFF
TRBJ2-2,.,TRBV6-2/TRBV6-3,many,TGTGCCAGCGGAGGTGGGGAGCTGTTTTTT,CASGGGELFF
TRBJ2-7,.,TRBV29-1,.,TGCAGCGTTGAAGAAGGGACCGAGCAGTACTTC,CSVEEGTEQYF
TRBJ2-7,.,TRBV6-1,.,TGTGCCAGCAGACTCCAAGGGGGAAACTACGAGCAGTACTTC,CASRLQGGNYEQYF
TRBJ1-5,.,TRBV10-3,many,TGTGCCATCAGTGACTCTTCTAGCAAGGGGCCCCAGCATTTT,CAISDSSSKGPQHF
TRBJ1-2,.,TRBV25-1,few,TGTGCCAGCAGTGAATATAAGGGAGAGGACTATGGCTACACCTTC,CASSEYKGEDYGYTF
TRBJ1-5,TRBD1,TRBV10-2,many,TGCGCCAGCAGTTGGACAGGCCGCAATCAGCCCCAGCATTTT,CASSWTGRNQPQHF
TRBJ2-7,.,TRBV7-9,.,TGCGCCAGCAGTCTGGCTAGCCAATACACCAGCTCCTACGAGCAGTACTTC,CASSLASQYTSSYEQYF
TRBJ2-7,.,TRBV6-2/TRBV6-3,few,TGTGCCAGCGCCTACACAGGGTTCCACGAGCAGTACTTC,CASAYTGFHEQYF
TRBJ2-6,.,TRBV7-9,once,TGTGCCAGCAGCTCGCTAGTGGTAGCGCTTGGGGCCAACGTCCTGACTTTC,CASSSLVVALGANVLTF
TRBJ2-7,TRBD1,TRBV7-9,.,TGTGTCAGCAGTTTACAGGGGTACGAGCAGTACTTC,CVSSLQGYEQYF